This T cell receptor (beta chain) was captured by sequencing in a study of PD-1 blockade in classical Hodgkin lymphoma. Regarding the study as a whole: Still unresolved is the cause of the repertoire differences, which may be disease activity or prior therapy. The diversity seen at baseline in complete responders resembled that of newly diagnosed patients.

The time point denotes: cycle 4 day 1 (C4D1), after five to seven weeks of nivolumab. All patients relapsed after autologous stem cell transplantation, and brentuximab vedotin exposure varied. Comments on this clone: Antigen unknown.

The CDR3 sequence is 14 residues long. Trimming pared 4 bases from V and 8 bases from J, leaving 14 bases between. Germline CDR1 is LGHNA and CDR2 is YSLEER. Repertoires were generated with immunoSEQ multiplex PCR, while TCRdb's copy carries only in-frame clones and drops some. The sample consists of around 100,000 clones, about nine tenths of them appearing once. The starting material was peripheral blood mononuclear cells (PBMCs), obtained before the fourth cycle of nivolumab. The chain employs TRBV4-3 and TRBJ1-4; a possible D gene is TRBD1 (6 bases). The source is a human donor with classical Hodgkin lymphoma. The CDR3 nucleotides read TGCGCCAGCAGCCCGGGGGGCGCGAGGGAAAAACTGTTTTTT. This sequence encodes CASSPGGAREKLFF.